Presented here are 30 T cell receptor beta chains from one specimen sequenced in a study of T cells after posttransplantation cyclophosphamide. Profiled with immunoSEQ multiplex PCR; TCRdb holds only in-frame clones, not every one. The sample lists about 13,000 clones, about four fifths seen once, with roughly 0.83% in the top ten. The sample taken for sequencing was memory CD4+ T cells sorted from PBMCs. These receptors originate from a man aged 50-59 years in good health, CMV-negative, and a related stem cell transplant donor.

The chain couples TRBV18 to TRBJ2-1, with 12 positions matching TRBD2. Germline V lookup: CDR1 KGHSH, CDR2 LQKENI. The CDR3 loop spans 16 amino acids. Losses at the gene ends were 3 bases for V and 5 bases for J; bases not matched to a gene: 5. The CDR3 sequence: CASSPPSGGAHNEQFF. CDR3 DNA: TGTGCCAGCTCACCCCCTAGCGGGGGGGCTCACAATGAGCAGTTCTTC.

This clone turned up a few times. The chain has TRBV30 and TRBJ1-3; perhaps TRBD1 as D (5 bases). Per germline, CDR1 GTSNPN and CDR2 SVGIG (reference sequence). The CDR3 consists of 16 residues. The V end was cut by 3 bases, the J end by 4 bases, with 19 bases between. CDR3 DNA: TGTGCCTGGAGGCAACCGGGACTCCAAAGGGGAAACACCATATATTTT. It encodes CAWRQPGLQRGNTIYF. Based on the CDR3 plus reference TRBV30 and TRBJ1-3, the full variable domain is SQTIHQWPATLVQPVGSPLSLECTVEGTSNPNLYWYRQAAGRGLQLLFYSVGIGQISSEVPQNLSASRPQDRQFILSSKKLLLSDSGFYLCAWRQPGLQRGNTIYFGEGSWLTVV.

This clone is a singleton in its sample. The chain employs TRBV5-1 and TRBJ1-1; 11 nucleotides align to TRBD1. The ends lost 4 bases at V and 0 bases at J; junction bases unmatched: 5. From germline, CDR1 is SGHRS and CDR2 YFSETQ. The CDR3 runs to 16 residues. The CDR3 DNA sequence: TGCGCCAGCAGCACTAGGACAGGGGGCATGAACACTGAAGCTTTCTTT. Protein sequence: CASSTRTGGMNTEAFF.

This chain uses TRBV12-5 with TRBJ1-1; 7 bases are a match to TRBD1. Germline V gene sequence: CDR1 LGHNT, CDR2 FRNRAP. CDR3 size: 16 residues. V was clipped by 5 bases and J by 4 bases; unmatched bases: 13. CDR3 nucleotides: TGTGCTAGTGGTCAACTCCGAGGGGGCGCGGGCACTGAAGCTTTCTTT. As protein: CASGQLRGGAGTEAFF.

The chain is built from TRBV18 and TRBJ2-6; D is uncertain. With 3 bases removed from V and 3 bases from J, the gap between germline ends came to 12 bases. Germline CDR1 is KGHSH and CDR2 is LQKENI. The CDR3 extends over 16 amino acids. Here the CDR3 reads CASSPSVISGANVLTF. For the CDR3, the DNA is TGTGCCAGCTCACCTAGTGTTATTAGTGGGGCCAACGTCCTGACTTTC.

The chain recombines TRBV4-3 with TRBJ2-1; D may be TRBD1 (7 bases). Germline V gives CDR1 LGHNA, CDR2 YSLEER. CDR3 length equals 17 residues. V was shortened by 4 bases and J by 4 bases, with 20 bases between the two germline ends. CDR3 sequence: CASSPRQAGQRYNEQFF. The CDR3 nucleotides are TGCGCCAGCAGCCCCAGGCAGGCGGGACAGAGGTACAATGAGCAGTTCTTC.

V is TRBV27 and J is TRBJ2-7; TRBD2 matches 7 bases. CDR1 and CDR2 from the germline V gene are MNHEY and SMNVEV (reference sequence). The CDR3 is 14 residues long. V dropped 6 bases and J dropped 0; count of bases not matched to a gene: 5. CDR3 sequence: CASSRDYFSYEQYF. CDR3 in DNA: TGTGCCAGCAGCCGGGACTATTTCTCCTACGAGCAGTACTTC.

The V and J genes are TRBV6-1 and TRBJ2-7; D may be TRBD1 (5 bases). CDR3 length: 14 amino acids. Looked up from germline, CDR1 is MNHNS and CDR2 is SASEGT. With 5 bases removed from V and 2 bases from J, the gap between germline ends came to 13 bases. In DNA, the CDR3 is TGTGCCAGCAGTAGCAGACAGAACCCCTACGAGCAGTACTTC. This codes for CASSSRQNPYEQYF.

The chain joins TRBV11-2 to TRBJ2-1; 7 positions match TRBD1. Germline assignment: CDR1 SGHAT and CDR2 FQNNGV. The V gene end was trimmed by 4 bases and the J gene end by 1 base; junction bases not matched to a gene: 1. The CDR3 length is 14 residues. CDR3 in DNA: TGTGCCAGCAGCTCACAGGGGTCCTACAATGAGCAGTTCTTC. Protein: CASSSQGSYNEQFF.

The chain recombines TRBV7-3 with TRBJ2-3, with 11 bases identical to TRBD2. With V trimmed by 5 bases and J by 4 bases, 8 bases remained unmatched. This CDR3 has 16 amino acids. Germline-derived CDR1 and CDR2 are SGHTA and FQGTGA. The CDR3 nucleotides are TGTGCCAGCAGCCCTATAGCGGGAGGGCCGTCAGATACGCAGTATTTT. Translated, it gives CASSPIAGGPSDTQYF.

CDR3: CASSESEEEGGGSTDTQYF. Here the CDR3 DNA reads TGCGCCAGCAGTGAGTCGGAGGAGGAGGGCGGGGGAAGCACAGATACGCAGTATTTT. J is TRBJ2-3 and V is TRBV10-1, with 7 positions matching TRBD2. CDR1 is WNHNN, CDR2 SYGVQD, per germline (reference sequence). The V segment lost 0 bases and the J segment 0 bases; nucleotides outside the gene matches: 12. This CDR3 has 19 residues.

V usage is TRBV5-1 and J usage is TRBJ2-7; the D gene is possibly TRBD1 (5 bases). CDR1 SGHRS and CDR2 YFSETQ come from the germline V gene. The germline V and J ends were trimmed by 0 bases and 2 bases, with 12 bases remaining between them. CDR3 length: 15 residues. The CDR3 nucleotides read TGCGCCAGCAGCTTGGTTTCCCAGGGTCCCTACGAGCAGTACTTC. Protein product: CASSLVSQGPYEQYF.

This chain links TRBV7-6 with TRBJ2-2; 12 bases align to TRBD1. This CDR3 contains 16 residues. J lost 8 bases, V lost 5 bases, and 9 bases had no gene match. Germline V gives CDR1 SGHVS, CDR2 FNYEAQ. The CDR3: CASSPTGQGARGELFF. The CDR3 DNA reads TGTGCCAGCAGCCCAACGGGACAGGGGGCGCGAGGGGAGCTGTTTTTT. The variable domain in full, completed from reference TRBV7-6 and TRBJ2-2, reads GAGVSQSPRYKVTKRGQDVALRCDPISGHVSLYWYRQALGQGPEFLTYFNYEAQQDKSGLPNDRFSAERPEGSISTLTIQRTEQRDSAMYRCASSPTGQGARGELFFGEGSRLTVL.

V gene TRBV6-5 combines with J gene TRBJ2-5, with a tentative D call TRBD1 (5 bases). The CDR3 sequence is 13 residues long. The V end was cut by 0 bases, the J end by 6 bases, with 8 bases between. Germline V gene data show CDR1 as MNHEY and CDR2 as SVGAGI. In nucleotides, the CDR3 is TGTGCCAGCAGTTACTCAGAGGACAAGACCCAGTACTTC. This sequence encodes CASSYSEDKTQYF.

This clone has more than one count but fewer than ten. CDR3 protein: CATVQGLSNQPQHF. In nucleotides, the CDR3 is TGTGCCACCGTACAGGGGTTGAGCAATCAGCCCCAGCATTTT. The chain joins TRBV10-3 to TRBJ1-5; 7 bases are a match to TRBD1. V dropped 10 bases and J dropped 1; count of bases not matched to a gene: 7. The V gene's germline CDR1 is ENHRY and CDR2 SYGVKD. CDR3 size: 14 residues.

V usage is TRBV23-1 and J usage is TRBJ2-2, with 8 positions matching TRBD1. TRBV23-1 falls under the ORF class, with uncertain function. V lost 0 bases to trimming and J lost 7 bases; unmatched junction nucleotides: 13. The CDR3 extends over 18 amino acids. CDR3 amino acids: CASSQSDGQGIVGGELFF. CDR3 bases: TGCGCCAGCAGTCAATCGGACGGACAGGGAATTGTTGGCGGGGAGCTGTTTTTT.

The gene calls are TRBV5-6 and TRBJ1-5, with D tentatively TRBD1 (5 bases). The CDR3 has 17 residues. In germline, CDR1 is SGHDT, CDR2 YYEEEE. V lost 3 bases and J lost 0, with 16 bases in between. CDR3 loop: CASSWSGGSNSNQPQHF. Here the CDR3 DNA reads TGTGCCAGCAGCTGGAGCGGGGGTTCAAATAGCAATCAGCCCCAGCATTTT. Full variable domain (outside the CDR3, taken from reference TRBV5-6 and TRBJ1-5): DAGVTQSPTHLIKTRGQQVTLRCSPKSGHDTVSWYQQALGQGPQFIFQYYEEEERQRGNFPDRFSGHQFPNYSSELNVNALLLGDSALYLCASSWSGGSNSNQPQHFGDGTRLSIL.

The chain is built from TRBV7-8 and TRBJ1-5, with D possibly TRBD1 on 5 matching bases. This CDR3 is built from 13 residues. Looked up from germline, CDR1 is SGHVS and CDR2 is FQNEAQ. V was clipped by 1 base and J by 7 bases, with 8 bases between them. CDR3 in amino acids: CASSLDRLQPQHF. CDR3 nucleotide sequence: TGTGCCAGCAGCTTAGACAGGTTACAGCCCCAGCATTTT.

This clone was observed a handful of times. This CDR3 reads CASSVDGINSYEQYF. In nucleotides, the CDR3 is TGTGCCAGCAGTGTAGACGGGATTAACTCCTACGAGCAGTACTTC. The V call is TRBV27, the J call TRBJ2-7; D might be TRBD2 (5 bases). In germline, CDR1 is MNHEY, CDR2 SMNVEV (reference sequence). Trimming cost V 5 bases and J 0 bases, with 14 bases left between them. There are 15 residues in the CDR3.

The rearrangement joins TRBV7-9 to TRBJ2-7, with TRBD2 matching over 15 bases. Germline V gene lookup returns CDR1 SEHNR and CDR2 FQNEAQ (reference sequence). The J segment lost 6 bases and the V segment lost 5 bases, leaving 11 bases of the junction unmatched. This CDR3 is built from 17 residues. CDR3 in amino acids: CASSPRTSGRALPEQYF. Written as DNA, the CDR3 is TGTGCCAGCAGCCCGAGGACTAGCGGGAGGGCCCTACCCGAGCAGTACTTC.

The sample holds a few counts of this clone. The chain is built from TRBV10-2 and TRBJ1-4; D remains ambiguous. The CDR3 consists of 15 residues. V was pared by 3 bases and J by 8 bases, with 16 bases between. Germline assignment: CDR1 WSHSY and CDR2 SAAADI. CDR3 sequence: CASSETGSTREKLFF. Here the CDR3 DNA reads TGCGCCAGCAGTGAAACTGGATCGACTAGAGAAAAACTGTTTTTT.

The chain recombines TRBV30 with TRBJ1-5, with D perhaps matching TRBD1 (5 bases). The CDR3 covers 13 residues. The V and J ends lost 1 base and 7 bases respectively, with 11 bases between them. Looked up from germline, CDR1 is GTSNPN and CDR2 is SVGIG (reference sequence). CDR3 sequence reads: CAWSEGRPQPQHF. CDR3 coding DNA: TGTGCCTGGAGTGAGGGGCGTCCCCAGCCCCAGCATTTT.

The chain employs TRBV9 and TRBJ2-1, with TRBD1 matching over 7 bases. The CDR3 is 13 residues long. CDR1 is SGDLS and CDR2 is YYNGEE in the germline V gene. Trimming took 3 bases from V and 10 from J; bases not matched to a gene: 7. CDR3 DNA: TGTGCCAGCAGCGATCGGGACAGACTAGAGCAGTTCTTC. Its translation: CASSDRDRLEQFF.

V is TRBV30 and J is TRBJ1-5; D possibly corresponds to TRBD1 (5 bases). The CDR3 totals 12 residues. The V end lost 4 bases, the J end lost 9 bases, and 13 bases lay between the germline ends. The V gene's germline CDR1 is GTSNPN and CDR2 SVGIG (reference sequence). As DNA, the CDR3 is TGTGCCTGGAAATCCAGGGAATGGCCCCAGCATTTT. This gives the protein CAWKSREWPQHF.

This chain joins TRBV2 and TRBJ2-5, with D possibly TRBD1 on 5 matching bases. Trimming left V 7 bases short and J 4 bases short, with 16 bases between. The length of the CDR3 is 14 residues. Germline CDR1 reads SNHLY; CDR2 reads FYNNEI. The CDR3 DNA is TGTGCCAGCATAGTCAGGGCCCATCGAGAGACCCAGTACTTC. It specifies CASIVRAHRETQYF.

The rearrangement links TRBV29-1 to TRBJ2-7; 11 bases align to TRBD1. Germline V gene sequence: CDR1 SQVTM, CDR2 ANQGSEA. V shed 7 bases, J shed 3 bases, and the junction held 2 bases outside the gene matches. The CDR3 spans 12 residues. CDR3 region: CSAGTGGYEQYF. The CDR3 DNA sequence: TGCAGCGCAGGGACAGGGGGCTACGAGCAGTACTTC.

This sequence joins TRBV19 and TRBJ2-1; 11 bases agree with TRBD1. The CDR3 covers 17 residues. V lost 7 bases and J lost 7; bases outside the gene matches: 15. Germline V gene sequence: CDR1 LNHDA, CDR2 SQIVND (reference sequence). The CDR3 DNA is TGTGCCAGTACCATACGGTTTGGGACAGGGGGAAAAAATGAGCAGTTCTTC. Amino acids: CASTIRFGTGGKNEQFF.

The chain uses TRBV2 and TRBJ1-4, with 7 bases fitting TRBD1. This CDR3 has 12 residues. Trimming took 11 bases from V and 4 from J; bases not matched to a gene: 4. Germline-derived CDR1 and CDR2 are SNHLY and FYNNEI. The DNA for the CDR3 is TGTGCCTCCGGGACAGATAATGAAAAACTGTTTTTT. Translation gives CASGTDNEKLFF.

This clone is a singleton in its sample. The rearrangement uses TRBV5-1 and TRBJ2-7; possible D gene TRBD1, 5 bases. CDR1 and CDR2 (germline): SGHRS, YFSETQ. V was trimmed by 4 bases and J by 2 bases, leaving 19 bases between them. This CDR3 comprises 16 residues. The CDR3 bases are TGCGCCAGCAGCCCTCGACAGTTAATCTATACCTACGAGCAGTACTTC. As protein: CASSPRQLIYTYEQYF.

The chain uses TRBV2 and TRBJ1-3; D is perhaps TRBD1 (5 bases). The CDR3 runs 14 residues. Trimming stripped 3 bases from V and 4 bases from J, with 10 bases between. CDR1 is SNHLY, CDR2 FYNNEI, per germline. In DNA form, the CDR3 reads TGTGCCAGCAGTGATGTAGGGGCAGGAAACACCATATATTTT. As protein: CASSDVGAGNTIYF. Combining the CDR3 with reference TRBV2 and TRBJ1-3 gives the whole variable domain EPEVTQTPSHQVTQMGQEVILRCVPISNHLYFYWYRQILGQKVEFLVSFYNNEISEKSEIFDDQFSVERPDGSNFTLKIRSTKLEDSAMYFCASSDVGAGNTIYFGEGSWLTVV.